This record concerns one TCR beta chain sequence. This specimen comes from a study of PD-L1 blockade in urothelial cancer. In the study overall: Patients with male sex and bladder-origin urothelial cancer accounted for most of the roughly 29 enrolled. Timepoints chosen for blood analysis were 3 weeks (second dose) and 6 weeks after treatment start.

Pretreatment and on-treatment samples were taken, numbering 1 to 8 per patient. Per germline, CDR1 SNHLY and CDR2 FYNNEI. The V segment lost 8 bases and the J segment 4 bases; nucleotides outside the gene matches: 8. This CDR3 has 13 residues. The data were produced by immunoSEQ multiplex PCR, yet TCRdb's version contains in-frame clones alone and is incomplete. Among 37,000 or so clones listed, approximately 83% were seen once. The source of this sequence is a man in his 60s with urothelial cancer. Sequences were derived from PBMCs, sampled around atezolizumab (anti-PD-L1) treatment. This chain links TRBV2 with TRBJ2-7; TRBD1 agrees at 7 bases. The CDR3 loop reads CASGATGRYEQYF. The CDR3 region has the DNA TGTGCCAGCGGTGCGACAGGGAGATACGAGCAGTACTTC.